The 15 T cell receptor beta chains reported below all come from one sample, sequenced in a study of blood T cell repertoires in COVID-19. Data came from immunoSEQ multiplex PCR; TCRdb stores just in-frame clones and leaves some out. The sample lists about 170,000 clones; 60% to 80% were seen once. The sequenced material came from peripheral blood. These receptors came from a man between 65 and 85 years old with acute or convalescent COVID-19.

The chain couples TRBV5-4 to TRBJ2-7; D might be TRBD1 (5 bases). V lost 6 bases, J lost 0 bases, and 10 bases lay in between. The CDR3 has 13 residues. Germline V gene lookup returns CDR1 SGHNT and CDR2 YYREEE (reference sequence). DNA for the CDR3: TGTGCCAGCAATCAAGGGGACTCCTACGAGCAGTACTTC. Its translation: CASNQGDSYEQYF.

This clone appeared a few times. The CDR3 bases are TGTGCCAGCAGTTTTAGCGGGAGGAACAATGAGCAGTTCTTC. It yields the protein CASSFSGRNNEQFF. This chain joins TRBV27 and TRBJ2-1, with 10 nucleotides matching TRBD2. Germline trimming cut 3 bases from V and 5 bases from J; bases unmatched to any gene: 1. Germline V gene data show CDR1 as MNHEY and CDR2 as SMNVEV (reference sequence). This CDR3 is built from 14 residues.

The chain recombines TRBV6-6 with TRBJ2-7, with D perhaps matching TRBD2 (7 bases). V lost 4 bases and J 5 bases, leaving 12 bases between the germline ends. CDR3 size: 13 residues. Germline V gives CDR1 MNHNY, CDR2 SVGAGI (reference sequence). CDR3 sequence (DNA): TGTGCCAGCAGTTGGAGAGGGGGGGACGAGCAGTACTTC. Translated: CASSWRGGDEQYF.

The chain uses TRBV5-1 and TRBJ1-1; perhaps TRBD1 as D (6 bases). The CDR3 totals 15 residues. Germline CDR1 is SGHRS and CDR2 is YFSETQ. V dropped 1 base and J dropped 1 base, with 11 bases sitting between them. CDR3 bases: TGCGCCAGCAGCTTGCACGTCAGGGGGAACACTGAAGCTTTCTTT. Its translation: CASSLHVRGNTEAFF.

The J gene is TRBJ1-5, the V gene TRBV2; TRBD1 might be the D (6 bases). This CDR3 contains 15 residues. Germline V gene lookup returns CDR1 SNHLY and CDR2 FYNNEI. The ends were cut back, 8 bases at V and 0 bases at J, with 14 bases in the middle. CDR3 in amino acids: CASQGSGISNQPQHF. The CDR3 DNA follows: TGTGCCAGCCAGGGGTCAGGAATTAGCAATCAGCCCCAGCATTTT.

The J gene is TRBJ2-7, the V gene TRBV7-9; TRBD2 aligns across 9 bases. This CDR3 spans 13 amino acids. Germline V CDR1 and CDR2: SEHNR, FQNEAQ (reference sequence). The J segment lost 1 base and the V segment lost 6 bases, leaving 1 base of the junction unmatched. CDR3 bases: TGTGCCAGCAGTCTAGCGGGGTCCTACGAGCAGTACTTC. It codes for CASSLAGSYEQYF.

The chain employs TRBV30 and TRBJ2-1; D is perhaps TRBD1 (6 bases). This CDR3 spans 17 amino acids. Trimming took off 3 bases at V and 3 bases at J, with 21 bases between the two ends. CDR1 GTSNPN and CDR2 SVGIG come from the germline V gene (reference sequence). The DNA of the CDR3 is TGTGCCTGGAGGGAAGTAACGGACAGCCTCTGCTACAATGAGCAGTTCTTC. Translated, it gives CAWREVTDSLCYNEQFF. Filled out from reference TRBV30 and TRBJ2-1, the complete variable domain reads SQTIHQWPATLVQPVGSPLSLECTVEGTSNPNLYWYRQAAGRGLQLLFYSVGIGQISSEVPQNLSASRPQDRQFILSSKKLLLSDSGFYLCAWREVTDSLCYNEQFFGPGTRLTVL.

The chain recombines TRBV6-5 with TRBJ2-2; 7 bases are a match to TRBD1. The CDR3 consists of 15 residues. The V gene end was trimmed by 5 bases and the J gene end by 1 base; junction bases not matched to a gene: 4. In germline, CDR1 is MNHEY, CDR2 SVGAGI. CDR3 residues: CASSLDRMNTGELFF. The CDR3 region has the DNA TGTGCCAGCAGTCTGGACAGGATGAACACCGGGGAGCTGTTTTTT.

V gene TRBV5-4 combines with J gene TRBJ1-1, with D hard to call. This CDR3 comprises 13 residues. The V and J ends lost 3 bases and 0 bases respectively, with 6 bases between them. Germline V lookup: CDR1 SGHNT, CDR2 YYREEE (reference sequence). Here the CDR3 reads CASSSNLNTEAFF. CDR3 nucleotides: TGTGCCAGCAGCTCCAATCTGAACACTGAAGCTTTCTTT. Full variable domain (outside the CDR3, taken from reference TRBV5-4 and TRBJ1-1): ETGVTQSPTHLIKTRGQQVTLRCSSQSGHNTVSWYQQALGQGPQFIFQYYREEENGRGNFPPRFSGLQFPNYSSELNVNALELDDSALYLCASSSNLNTEAFFGQGTRLTVV.

This clone has just a few counts. This chain uses TRBV19 with TRBJ1-5; D is unresolved. V was shortened by 0 bases and J by 2 bases, with 11 bases between the two germline ends. Germline assignment: CDR1 LNHDA and CDR2 SQIVND (reference sequence). This CDR3 comprises 16 residues. The CDR3 is CASSIETVSGNQPQHF. Written as DNA, the CDR3 is TGTGCCAGTAGTATAGAAACCGTTAGCGGCAATCAGCCCCAGCATTTT.

A single count supports this clone. Other nucleotide sequences from this sample produce the same CDR3. The rearrangement joins TRBV18 to TRBJ1-5; D might be TRBD1 (6 bases). There are 15 residues in the CDR3. The V end lost 3 bases, the J end lost 0 bases, and 9 bases lay between the germline ends. CDR1 and CDR2 (germline): KGHSH, LQKENI. The CDR3 loop reads CASSPQQGSNQPQHF. As DNA, the CDR3 is TGTGCCAGCTCACCTCAACAGGGTAGCAATCAGCCCCAGCATTTT.

The chain is built from TRBV11-3 and TRBJ1-3; 10 bases are a match to TRBD1. V gave up 6 bases and J gave up 0 bases; unmatched junction bases: 11. Germline V gene data show CDR1 as SGHNT and CDR2 as YENEEA. The CDR3 has 18 amino acids. As DNA, the CDR3 is TGTGCCAGCAGTTTAAGGGGACAGGGGTCGAGCTCTGGAAACACCATATATTTT. Protein product: CASSLRGQGSSSGNTIYF.

The CDR3 region is CASRDPSGVSYEQYF. The CDR3 DNA follows: TGTGCCAGCAGGGACCCTAGCGGTGTTTCCTACGAGCAGTACTTC. The chain is built from TRBV2 and TRBJ2-7; 7 positions agree with TRBD2. Looked up from germline, CDR1 is SNHLY and CDR2 is FYNNEI. The CDR3 runs 15 residues. After removal of 6 bases from V and 1 base from J, the junction contained 9 bases not matched to a gene. The entire variable domain, with the rest obtained from reference TRBV2 and TRBJ2-7, is as follows: EPEVTQTPSHQVTQMGQEVILRCVPISNHLYFYWYRQILGQKVEFLVSFYNNEISEKSEIFDDQFSVERPDGSNFTLKIRSTKLEDSAMYFCASRDPSGVSYEQYFGPGTRLTVT.

This clone was counted only a few times. This rearrangement joins TRBV28 to TRBJ1-2, with D possibly being TRBD1 (5 bases). V was pared by 1 base and J by 3 bases, with 24 bases between. The germline gives CDR1 MDHEN, CDR2 SYDVKM. This CDR3 region has 19 residues. The CDR3 coding sequence is TGTGCCAGCAGTTTATCCTTTTCTGCGGGGTGGGGGAAAGACTATGGCTACACCTTC. Its translation: CASSLSFSAGWGKDYGYTF.

This chain uses TRBV6-5 with TRBJ1-5; unclear D gene. In germline, CDR1 is MNHEY, CDR2 SVGAGI. Trimming removed 2 bases from V and 5 bases from J, with 7 bases in between. The CDR3 loop spans 13 amino acids. CDR3 sequence reads: CASSYDNYQPQHF. CDR3 sequence (DNA): TGTGCCAGCAGTTACGACAATTATCAGCCCCAGCATTTT.